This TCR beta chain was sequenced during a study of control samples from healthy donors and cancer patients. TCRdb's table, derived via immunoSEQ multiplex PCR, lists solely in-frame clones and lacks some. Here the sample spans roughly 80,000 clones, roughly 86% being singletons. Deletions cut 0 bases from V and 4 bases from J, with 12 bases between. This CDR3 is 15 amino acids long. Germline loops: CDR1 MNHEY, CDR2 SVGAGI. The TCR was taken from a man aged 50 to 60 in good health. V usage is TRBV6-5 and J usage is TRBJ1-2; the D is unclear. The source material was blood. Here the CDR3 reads CASSYSISGSYGYTF. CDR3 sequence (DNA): TGTGCCAGCAGTTACTCGATTTCAGGTTCCTATGGCTACACCTTC.